This entry features one T cell receptor (beta chain) sequence. Its binding antigen is unknown. No much larger clonotype is one base removed from it; base qualities were not supplied. These data belong to a study of shared clonotypes between healthy human individuals (dated by TCRdb to between 2020 and 2021). Concerning the study at large: The cohort included a few men and a couple of women between 18 and 49 years of age. To increase sequencing depth and limit assay-specific biases, different laboratories used diverse techniques to prepare libraries and sequence TCR repertoires. To estimate repertoire size and how much clonotypes are shared between individuals, the study performed deep sequencing of blood TCR repertoires from 4 to 6 healthy adults. For each donor, three plates each were used for CD4 naive and CD4 memory, two plates were used for CD8 naive, and one plate was used for CD8 memory. Leukapheresis yielded between about 0.85 and 9.5 billion PBMCs per donor.

The germline V gene (reference sequence) specifies SGHKS as CDR1 and YYEKEE as CDR2. Its CDR3 holds 13 amino acids, cysteine through phenylalanine. Only CDR3 DNA is held: 39 bases, read in frame from base 1. V loses 4 bases of germline sequence and J loses 7 bases, and the interval between the two ends is 15 bases. Using the deep immunoSEQ assay, TCR CDR3 regions were amplified from genomic DNA by multiplex PCR. Extracted genomic DNA from each cell subset was spread evenly across all wells of several immunoSEQ 96-well plates, with each plate serving as a replicate. Each replicate PCR for sorted subsets received about 220 ng genomic DNA, equal to 30,000 or so T cell genomes. Purified libraries were measured with a Qubit 3.0 fluorometer, size-checked on a Bioanalyzer 2100, and measured again with the KAPA Library Quantification kit. Every immunoSEQ 96-well plate was sequenced on a dedicated single-read 150-cycle Illumina NextSeq 550 flow cell. In the original analysis: Because the immunoSEQ output included only junctional sequences and no quality scores, the filtering could not be the same as the filtering used for full-length reads. To assign V/J genes and CDR3, sequences were annotated using PyIR, a Python wrapper for IgBLAST v1.9, with IMGT germline references. Reads were filtered out if the reads had weak V/J assignments (E-value above 1e-6), no CDR3, stop codons, out-of-frame junctions, or ambiguous translated residues. V3J clonotypes were defined by identical inferred V gene, J gene, and CDR3 amino acid sequence. The percentage overlap between two repertoires was calculated by dividing the number of shared unique clonotypes by the size of the smaller repertoire. Repertoire richness was assessed with RTK rarefaction, the Chao1 estimator, and Recon v2.1 estimates of unobserved clonotypes. Generation probabilities were computed with OLGA for all TCRbeta clonotypes obtained by the gDNA method from four donors. Imported from immuneACCESS, the table was reduced by TCRdb to in-frame sequences with V and J called. These copies leave out some clones; in studies compared against another copy, an unresolved V gene accounts for under half, and the cause of the remainder is not known. V, J and clone size are taken as reported in that table, and D and trimming were inferred from the DNA itself. The sample table records about 2.1 million clones; 80% to 95% of these occur just once. The ten most abundant clones make up around 1.8% of the sample.

For the CD8 naive samples, CD45RO-negative cells were positively selected for CCR7, yielding a CD45RA+CCR7+ population from which TemRA cells were excluded. Donors were healthy HIV-negative adults with no recently reported acute infections or vaccinations. Only Caucasian adults living in Nashville, Tennessee, USA were represented among the donors. Blood was obtained by leukapheresis, after which PBMCs were separated by Ficoll-Histopaque density gradient centrifugation and cryopreserved in liquid nitrogen vapor phase. Analytical flow cytometry was used to check the purity and quantity of each magnetically sorted T cell population. Genomic DNA was isolated from every sorted fraction and measured by UV absorbance on a Nanodrop 2000c. Points the paper makes about the study in general: Sampling was limited to blood, and TCR repertoires in tissue likely differ from TCR repertoires in blood. Even with the large sequencing depth, rarefaction of the sorted-subset datasets indicated that sequencing was incomplete. About 5% of naive CD4, 3.5% of naive CD8, approximately 2.2% of memory CD4, and approximately 0.39% of memory CD8 clonotypes were shared across several donors. Pairwise subsampling led to the expectation that sequencing depth would affect the degree of clonotype sharing among donors. Larger estimated clonotype richness was generally found for naive subsets than for memory subsets. The small number of donors limited the genetic and exposure-history diversity represented. Clonotypes shared by all four sorted-subset donors showed higher generation probabilities than non-shared clonotypes.

The TCR originated in a man in his late teens or twenties in good health. Some clones in this sample may be carry-over from other donors' samples. The rearranged chain carries TRBV5-5 and TRBJ2-7; a confident D gene designation cannot be given. The sequenced sample was naive CD8+ T cells from PBMCs. The sample's cell subset or site label is to be understood as: CD45RA+CCR7+. In nucleotides, the sequence is TGTGCCAGCAGCGAGCCCGAGTGGGGAGAGCAGTACTTC. It translates to CASSEPEWGEQYF.